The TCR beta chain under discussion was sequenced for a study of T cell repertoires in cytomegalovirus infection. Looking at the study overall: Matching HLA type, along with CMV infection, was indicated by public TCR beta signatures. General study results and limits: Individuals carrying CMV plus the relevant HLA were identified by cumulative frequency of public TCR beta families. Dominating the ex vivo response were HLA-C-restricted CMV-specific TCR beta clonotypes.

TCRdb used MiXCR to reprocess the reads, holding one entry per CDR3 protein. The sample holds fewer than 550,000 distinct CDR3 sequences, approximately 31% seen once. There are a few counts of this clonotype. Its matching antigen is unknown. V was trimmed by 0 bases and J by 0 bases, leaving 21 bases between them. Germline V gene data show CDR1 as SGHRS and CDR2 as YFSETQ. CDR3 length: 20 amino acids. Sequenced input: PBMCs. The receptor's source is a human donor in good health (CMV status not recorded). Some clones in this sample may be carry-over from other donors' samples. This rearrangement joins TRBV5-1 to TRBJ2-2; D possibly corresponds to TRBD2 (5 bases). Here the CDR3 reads CASSLVQGGARYSNTGELFF. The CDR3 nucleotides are TGCGCCAGCAGCTTGGTACAAGGAGGAGCGAGATACTCGAACACCGGGGAGCTGTTTTTT.